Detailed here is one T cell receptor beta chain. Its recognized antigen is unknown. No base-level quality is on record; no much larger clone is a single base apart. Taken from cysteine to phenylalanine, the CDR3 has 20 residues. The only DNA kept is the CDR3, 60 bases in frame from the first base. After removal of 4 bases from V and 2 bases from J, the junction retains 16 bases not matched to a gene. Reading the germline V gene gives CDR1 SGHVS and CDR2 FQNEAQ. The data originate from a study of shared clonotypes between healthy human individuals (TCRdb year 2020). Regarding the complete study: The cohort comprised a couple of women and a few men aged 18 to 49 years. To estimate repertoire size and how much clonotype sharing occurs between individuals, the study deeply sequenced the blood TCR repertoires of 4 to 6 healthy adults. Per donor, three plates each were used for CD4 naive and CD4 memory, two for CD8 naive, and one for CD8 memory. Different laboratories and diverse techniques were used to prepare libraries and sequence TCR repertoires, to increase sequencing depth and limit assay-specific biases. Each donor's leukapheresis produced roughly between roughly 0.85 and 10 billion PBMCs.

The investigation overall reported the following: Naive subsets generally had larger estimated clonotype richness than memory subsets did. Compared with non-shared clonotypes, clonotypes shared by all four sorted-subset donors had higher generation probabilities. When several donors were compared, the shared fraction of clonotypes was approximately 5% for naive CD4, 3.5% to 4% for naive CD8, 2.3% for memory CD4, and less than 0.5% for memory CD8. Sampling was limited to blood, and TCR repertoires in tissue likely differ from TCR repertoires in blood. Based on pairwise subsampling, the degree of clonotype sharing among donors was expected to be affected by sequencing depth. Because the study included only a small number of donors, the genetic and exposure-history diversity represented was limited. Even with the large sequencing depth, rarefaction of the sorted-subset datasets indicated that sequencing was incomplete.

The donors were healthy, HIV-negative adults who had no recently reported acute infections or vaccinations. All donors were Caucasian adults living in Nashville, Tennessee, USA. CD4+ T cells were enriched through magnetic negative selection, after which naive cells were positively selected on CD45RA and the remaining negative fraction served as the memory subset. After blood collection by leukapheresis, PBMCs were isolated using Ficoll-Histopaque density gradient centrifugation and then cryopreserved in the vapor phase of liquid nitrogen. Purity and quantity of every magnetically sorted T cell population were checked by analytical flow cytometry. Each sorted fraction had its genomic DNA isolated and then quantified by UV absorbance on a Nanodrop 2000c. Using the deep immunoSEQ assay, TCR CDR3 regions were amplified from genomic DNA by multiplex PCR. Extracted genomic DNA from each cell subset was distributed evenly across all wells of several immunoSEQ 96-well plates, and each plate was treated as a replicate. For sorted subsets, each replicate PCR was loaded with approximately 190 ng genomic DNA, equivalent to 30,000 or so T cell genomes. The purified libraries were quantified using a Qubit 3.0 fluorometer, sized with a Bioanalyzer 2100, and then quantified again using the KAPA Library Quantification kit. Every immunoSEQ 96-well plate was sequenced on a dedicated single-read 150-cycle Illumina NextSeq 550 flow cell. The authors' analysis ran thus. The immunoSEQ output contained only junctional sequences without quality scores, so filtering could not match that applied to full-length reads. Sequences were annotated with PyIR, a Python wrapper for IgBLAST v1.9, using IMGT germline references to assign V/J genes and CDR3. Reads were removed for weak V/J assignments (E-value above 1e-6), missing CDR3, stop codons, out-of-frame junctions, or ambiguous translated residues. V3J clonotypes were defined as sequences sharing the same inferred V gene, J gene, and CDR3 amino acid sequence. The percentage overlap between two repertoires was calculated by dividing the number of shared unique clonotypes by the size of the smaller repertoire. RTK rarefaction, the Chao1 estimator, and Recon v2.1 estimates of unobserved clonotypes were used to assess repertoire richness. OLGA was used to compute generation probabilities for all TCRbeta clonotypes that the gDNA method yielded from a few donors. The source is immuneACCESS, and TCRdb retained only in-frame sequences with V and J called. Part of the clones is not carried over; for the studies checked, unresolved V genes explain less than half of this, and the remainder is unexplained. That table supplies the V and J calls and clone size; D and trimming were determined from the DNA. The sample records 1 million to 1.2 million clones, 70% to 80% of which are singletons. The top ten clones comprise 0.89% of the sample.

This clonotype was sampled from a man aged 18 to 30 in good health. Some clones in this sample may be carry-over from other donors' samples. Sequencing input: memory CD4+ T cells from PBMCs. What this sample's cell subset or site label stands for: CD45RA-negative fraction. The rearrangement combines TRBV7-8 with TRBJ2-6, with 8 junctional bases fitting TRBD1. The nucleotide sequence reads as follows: TGTGCCAGCAGCTCCATTACCAGGACAGGGTCCGGACCTGGGGCCAACGTCCTGACTTTC. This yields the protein CASSSITRTGSGPGANVLTF.